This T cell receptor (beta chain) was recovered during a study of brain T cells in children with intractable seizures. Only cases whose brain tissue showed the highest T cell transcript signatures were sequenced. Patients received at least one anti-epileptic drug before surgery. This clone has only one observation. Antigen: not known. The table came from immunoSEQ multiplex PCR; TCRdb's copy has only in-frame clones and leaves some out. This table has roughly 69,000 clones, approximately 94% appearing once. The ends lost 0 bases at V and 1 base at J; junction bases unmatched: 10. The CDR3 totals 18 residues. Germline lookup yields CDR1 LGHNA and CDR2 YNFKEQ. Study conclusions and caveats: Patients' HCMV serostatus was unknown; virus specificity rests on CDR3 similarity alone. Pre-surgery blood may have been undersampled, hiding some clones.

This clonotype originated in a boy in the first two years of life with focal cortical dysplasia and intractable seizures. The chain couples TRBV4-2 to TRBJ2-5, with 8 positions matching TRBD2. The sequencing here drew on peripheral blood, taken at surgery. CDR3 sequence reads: CASSQELAGYLAQETQYF. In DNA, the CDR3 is TGTGCCAGCAGCCAAGAGCTAGCGGGCTATCTTGCCCAAGAGACCCAGTACTTC.